This TCR beta chain was sequenced during a study of Graves' ophthalmopathy and Graves' hyperthyroidism. Presentation of ophthalmopathy in the donors involved moderate-to-severe activity, CAS ≥3, NOSPECS ≥4 and a duration under 3 months. Scientists amplified the TCR beta CDR3 regions from RNA transcripts. HTBI primers served in a first-round RT-PCR, which a second-round multiplex PCR followed. Via MiXCR, TCRdb re-called the multiplex PCR reads, giving one row per CDR3 protein. The top ten hold nearly 9% of the sample, which has about 160,000 distinct CDR3 sequences, around two fifths seen once. Trimming removed 10 bases at V and 4 bases at J, with 19 bases between. CDR1 is MDHEN and CDR2 is SYDVKM in the germline V gene. The CDR3 sequence is 14 residues long. This clonotype showed up many times.

V and J are TRBV28 and TRBJ1-2; no clear D. This TCR was sampled from a young man with Graves' ophthalmopathy. Material for sequencing was peripheral blood. The CDR3 loop is CATHTPGVVYGYTF. The DNA of the CDR3 is TGTGCCACCCACACCCCCGGGGTAGTCTATGGCTACACCTTC.